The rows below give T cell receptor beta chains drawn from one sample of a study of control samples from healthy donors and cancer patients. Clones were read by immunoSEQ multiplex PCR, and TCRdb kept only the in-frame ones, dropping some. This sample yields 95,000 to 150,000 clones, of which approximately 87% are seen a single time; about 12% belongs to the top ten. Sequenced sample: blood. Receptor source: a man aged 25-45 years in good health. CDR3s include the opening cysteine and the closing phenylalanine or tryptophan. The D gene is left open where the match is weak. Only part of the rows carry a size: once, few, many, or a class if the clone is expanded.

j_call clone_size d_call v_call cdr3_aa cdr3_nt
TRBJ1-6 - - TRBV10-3 CAISDPRRDSPLHF TGTGCCATCAGTGACCCCAGGAGGGATTCACCCCTCCACTTT
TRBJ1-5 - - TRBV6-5 CASRQAGLPDQPQHF TGTGCCAGCAGGCAAGCGGGACTACCTGATCAGCCCCAGCATTTT
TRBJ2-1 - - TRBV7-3 CASSLLGVNEQFF TGTGCCAGCAGCTTACTAGGGGTCAATGAGCAGTTCTTC
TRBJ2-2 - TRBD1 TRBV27 CASSLDRGRTGELFF TGTGCCAGCAGTTTAGACAGGGGAAGGACCGGGGAGCTGTTTTTT
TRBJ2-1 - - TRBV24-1 CATSDFRQGYEQFF TGTGCCACCAGTGATTTTAGGCAGGGCTATGAGCAGTTCTTC
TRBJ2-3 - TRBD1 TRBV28 CASSSFRTGGVVKVTDTQYF TGTGCCAGCAGTTCTTTCAGGACAGGGGGGGTGGTCAAGGTCACAGATACGCAGTATTTT
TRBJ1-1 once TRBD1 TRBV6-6 CASSRQGSNTEAFF TGTGCCAGCAGCCGACAGGGATCGAACACTGAAGCTTTCTTT
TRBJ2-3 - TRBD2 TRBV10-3 CAISALSGGTDTQYF TGTGCCATCAGTGCCCTTAGCGGGGGCACAGATACGCAGTATTTT
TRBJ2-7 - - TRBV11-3 CASSLVDRPEQYF TGTGCCAGCAGCTTAGTCGACAGGCCCGAGCAGTACTTC
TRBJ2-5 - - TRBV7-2 CASSQLLSETQYF TGTGCCAGCTCCCAGCTTCTTTCAGAGACCCAGTACTTC
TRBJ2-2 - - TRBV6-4 CASRKNGELFF TGTGCCAGCAGAAAAAACGGGGAGCTGTTTTTT
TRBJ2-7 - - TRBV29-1 CSVVEGSYEQYF TGCAGCGTTGTTGAGGGTAGCTACGAGCAGTACTTC
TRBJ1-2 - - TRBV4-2 CASSQDLLGNGYTF TGTGCCAGCAGCCAAGATCTTTTGGGAAATGGCTACACCTTC
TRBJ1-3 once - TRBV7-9 CASSSNVRSSGNTIYF TGTGCCAGCAGCTCCAATGTGCGCTCCTCTGGAAACACCATATATTTT
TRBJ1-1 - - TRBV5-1 CASSPRTRPSNTEAFF TGCGCCAGCAGCCCCCGGACAAGGCCCTCGAACACTGAAGCTTTCTTT
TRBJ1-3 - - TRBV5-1 CASSLGSGSAPRIYF TGCGCCAGCAGCTTGGGGTCGGGGTCGGCCCCCAGGATATATTTT
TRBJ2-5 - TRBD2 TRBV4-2 CASSPSASGQETQYF TGTGCCAGCAGCCCGTCGGCTAGCGGGCAAGAGACCCAGTACTTC
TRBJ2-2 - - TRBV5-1 CASSGGLLGQPNTGELFF TGCGCCAGCAGCGGGGGCTTACTTGGACAGCCAAACACCGGGGAGCTGTTTTTT
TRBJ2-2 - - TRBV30 CAWAVDRGSEELFF TGTGCCTGGGCCGTGGACAGAGGAAGCGAGGAGCTGTTTTTT
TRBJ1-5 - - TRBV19 CATEAGVGQPQHF TGTGCCACCGAGGCCGGGGTAGGTCAGCCCCAGCATTTT
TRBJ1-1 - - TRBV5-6 CASSQTGTPNTEAFF TGTGCCAGCAGCCAAACCGGGACACCGAACACTGAAGCTTTCTTT
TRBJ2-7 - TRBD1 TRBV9 CASSVGQLSSYEQYF TGTGCCAGCAGCGTGGGACAGCTCTCTTCTTACGAGCAGTACTTC
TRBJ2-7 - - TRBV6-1 CASSEAPGQRVYEQYF TGTGCCAGCAGTGAAGCGCCCGGACAGAGGGTCTACGAGCAGTACTTC
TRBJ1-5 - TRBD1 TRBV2 CASSGTGRTWGSNQPQHF TGTGCCAGCTCCGGGACAGGGCGGACCTGGGGGAGCAATCAGCCCCAGCATTTT
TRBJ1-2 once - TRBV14 CASSRGGFNYGYTF TGTGCCAGCAGCCGCGGAGGGTTTAACTATGGCTACACCTTC
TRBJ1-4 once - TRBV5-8 CASSHDYRAANEKLFF TGTGCCAGCAGTCACGATTACAGGGCAGCTAATGAAAAACTGTTTTTT
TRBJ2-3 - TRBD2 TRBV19 CASRRNGGAFDTQYF TGTGCCAGTAGAAGAAACGGGGGGGCATTTGATACGCAGTATTTT
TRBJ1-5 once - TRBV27 CASSLLGGGADQPQHF TGTGCCAGCAGTTTATTAGGAGGGGGGGCAGATCAGCCCCAGCATTTT
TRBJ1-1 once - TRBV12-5 CASGLGGTNTEAFF TGTGCTAGTGGTTTGGGGGGGACGAACACTGAAGCTTTCTTT
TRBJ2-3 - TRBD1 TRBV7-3 CASSGGQADTQYF TGTGCCAGCAGCGGGGGACAGGCAGATACGCAGTATTTT
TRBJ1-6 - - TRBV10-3 CAIGRDGSSYNSPLHF TGTGCCATCGGTCGGGACGGAAGCTCCTATAATTCACCCCTCCACTTT
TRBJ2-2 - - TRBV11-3 CASSWRDIRLLRDYTGELFF TGTGCCAGCAGCTGGCGGGACATCCGCCTCTTAAGGGATTACACCGGGGAGCTGTTTTTT
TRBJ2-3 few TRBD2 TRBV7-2 CASSFAGGPDTQYF TGTGCCAGCAGCTTTGCGGGGGGGCCGGATACGCAGTATTTT
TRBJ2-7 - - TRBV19 CASSISPDTGYEQYF TGTGCCAGTAGTATAAGCCCAGACACCGGGTACGAGCAGTACTTC
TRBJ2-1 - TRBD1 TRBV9 CASSLTGPRGYNEQFF TGTGCCAGCAGCCTGACAGGCCCCAGGGGGTACAATGAGCAGTTCTTC
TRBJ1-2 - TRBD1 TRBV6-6 CASSGRTGPYGYTF TGTGCCAGCAGTGGCCGGACAGGACCTTATGGCTACACCTTC
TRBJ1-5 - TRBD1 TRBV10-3 CAIKEGAQQPQHF TGTGCCATCAAGGAGGGGGCACAGCAGCCCCAGCATTTT
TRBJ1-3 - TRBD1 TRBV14 CASSPLGTASSGNTIYF TGTGCCAGCAGCCCACTTGGGACAGCTTCCTCTGGAAACACCATATATTTT
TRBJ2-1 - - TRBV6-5 CATKKEVLQFF TGTGCTACCAAGAAAGAGGTCTTACAGTTCTTC
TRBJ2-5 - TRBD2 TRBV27 CASSFGGGRTQYF TGTGCCAGCAGTTTTGGGGGGGGTCGGACCCAGTACTTC
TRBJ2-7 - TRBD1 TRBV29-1 CSVETFSGTGEGEQYF TGCAGCGTTGAAACCTTCTCCGGGACAGGGGAAGGCGAGCAGTACTTC
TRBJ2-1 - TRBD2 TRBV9 CASSVVSSGGYNEQFF TGTGCCAGCAGCGTAGTGAGTAGCGGGGGGTACAATGAGCAGTTCTTC
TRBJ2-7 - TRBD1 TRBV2 CASRAGGRYEQYF TGTGCCAGCAGGGCAGGGGGCCGGTACGAGCAGTACTTC
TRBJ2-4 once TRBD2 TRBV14 CASSQFNRGGGAKNIQYF TGTGCCAGCAGCCAGTTTAATCGCGGGGGGGGAGCCAAAAACATTCAGTACTTC
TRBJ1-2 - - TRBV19 CASMAGVVGYTF TGTGCCAGTATGGCAGGGGTGGTTGGCTACACCTTC
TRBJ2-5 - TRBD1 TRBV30 CAWSGKGTVQETQYF TGTGCCTGGTCCGGGAAGGGGACAGTACAAGAGACCCAGTACTTC
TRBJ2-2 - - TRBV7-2 CASSTGPSNTGELFF TGTGCCAGCAGTACCGGACCATCGAACACCGGGGAGCTGTTTTTT
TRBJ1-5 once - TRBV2 CASSDEGVGPQPQHF TGTGCCAGCAGTGATGAGGGGGTAGGTCCTCAGCCCCAGCATTTT
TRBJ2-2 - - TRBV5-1 CASSLGLVGAGELFF TGCGCCAGCAGCTTGGGGCTAGTGGGCGCCGGGGAGCTGTTTTTT
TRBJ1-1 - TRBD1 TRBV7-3 CASSLKGGVEAFF TGTGCCAGCAGCTTAAAAGGGGGCGTTGAAGCTTTCTTT
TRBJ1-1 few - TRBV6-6 CASRGGSTEAFF TGTGCCAGCAGGGGGGGGTCCACTGAAGCTTTCTTT
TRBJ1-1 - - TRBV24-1 CATSRQDGAEAFF TGTGCCACCAGTCGGCAGGATGGGGCTGAAGCTTTCTTT
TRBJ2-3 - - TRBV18 CASSERQATDTQYF TGTGCCAGCTCAGAGAGACAGGCCACAGATACGCAGTATTTT
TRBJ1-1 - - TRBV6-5 CASSNSGTTGGSFF TGTGCCAGCAGTAATAGCGGGACTACCGGGGGTTCTTTCTTT
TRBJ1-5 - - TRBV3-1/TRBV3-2 CASSQNPAGNNQPQHF TGTGCCAGCAGCCAAAACCCGGCAGGGAACAACCAGCCCCAGCATTTT
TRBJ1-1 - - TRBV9 CASSPRGNMNTEAFF TGTGCCAGCAGCCCCCGGGGAAACATGAACACTGAAGCTTTCTTT
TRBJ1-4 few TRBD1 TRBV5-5 CASSFSGQNNEKLFF TGTGCCAGCAGTTTCTCGGGACAGAATAATGAAAAACTGTTTTTT
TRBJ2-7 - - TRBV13 CASSPRTGYSYEQYF TGTGCCAGCAGCCCCCGGACGGGATACTCCTACGAGCAGTACTTC